There are many counts of the clone carrying this TCR beta chain. Germline assignment: CDR1 SGHRS and CDR2 YFSETQ. V trimming: 3 bases; J trimming: 2 bases; junction bases outside the gene matches: 0. The CDR3 consists of 14 residues. This entry belongs to a study of T-cell reconstitution after alpha-beta-depleted transplantation in children. During its preparation, the TCRbeta library received unique molecular identifiers. TCRdb ran MiXCR on the PCR reads and lists one entry per CDR3 protein. The sample consists of 400,000 to 550,000 distinct CDR3 sequences, over 9.5% of them appearing once. This chain uses TRBV5-1 with TRBJ1-1; TRBD1 matches at 11 bases. The material was PBMCs, obtained before TCRalphabeta/CD19-depleted stem cell transplant. The TCR was taken from a child aged 2 to 9 with inherited bone marrow failure, due to receive a stem cell transplant. The CDR3 nucleotides read TGCGCCAGCAGCTGGACAGGGGGCAACACTGAAGCTTTCTTT. This encodes CASSWTGGNTEAFF.